This TCR beta chain was identified in a study of T cells after yellow fever vaccination. General study points: The booster response re-showed most primary clones: over 95% CD4, around 90% CD8.

This clonotype was counted only a few times. Its antigen is undetermined. There are 13 residues in the CDR3. Trimming pared 5 bases from V and 3 bases from J, leaving 9 bases between. Germline-derived CDR1 and CDR2 are MNHNS and SASEGT. TCR cDNA was made by 5'RACE template switching, adding a universal primer site and UMIs. TCRdb re-called the 5' RACE reads with MiXCR, one entry per CDR3 protein. Of around 530,000 distinct CDR3 sequences listed, 17% were seen once; the top ten hold 17%. The source of this sequence is a man aged 18 to 29 who received the YFV17D yellow fever vaccine. Here the sequenced sample was PBMCs, taken about 5 days after the first yellow fever vaccination. J is TRBJ2-3 and V is TRBV6-1, with no clear D. For the CDR3, the DNA is TGTGCCAGCAGTCAACAGTTGACAGATACGCAGTATTTT. Protein: CASSQQLTDTQYF.